This T cell receptor (beta chain) was recorded in a study of cytomegalovirus exposure and HLA in healthy donors. Study-level points and caveats: Overall, around 150 TCR beta chains were annotated as cytomegalovirus-associated. A missense variant in DCLRE1C was later tied to TCR beta V- and J-gene trimming. Some V segments could not be told apart, so they were left out, TRBV6-2 and TRBV6-3 among them. An assumption of roughly uniform sequencing depth across donors underlay the presence/absence analyses.

Trimming at V came to 3 bases and at J to 0 bases, leaving 6 bases not matched to a gene. This CDR3 has 15 amino acids. Per the germline V gene, CDR1 is SQVTM and CDR2 is ANQGSEA. About this clone: Its antigen remains unidentified.

13 Jbeta primers and 60 Vbeta primers were used for the PCR. The assay was immunoSEQ multiplex PCR, and TCRdb's table has in-frame clones only and misses some. The sample lists over 60,000 clones, roughly 65% seen once, with 14% in the top ten. Sample: PBMCs. This TCR came from a male donor in good health and CMV-seropositive. The rearrangement joins TRBV29-1 to TRBJ2-3, with 7 nucleotides matching TRBD2. The CDR3 DNA sequence: TGCAGCGTTGATAAACGGGGGGAGAGCACAGATACGCAGTATTTT. It codes for CSVDKRGESTDTQYF.